Presented here are 24 T cell receptor beta chains from one specimen sequenced in a study of CD8+CD57+ T cells in acquired aplastic anemia (dated by TCRdb to the late 2010s). Sequencing took place on an Illumina HiSeq 2000. Genomic DNA served as template for TCR beta VDJ combination and CDR3 sequence profiling. TCRdb applied fastp at Q25 and MiXCR to the public reads, then kept only in-frame beta chains. Duplicate CDR3 protein sequences are folded into a single record with the most common DNA and genes. Recorded for this sample are roughly 200,000 distinct CDR3 sequences; roughly 60% of them occurred a single time. The ten top clones hold approximately 46% of the sample. Patients chosen for sequencing had shown expansion of CD8+CD57+ cells by flow cytometry. Sequencing was carried out using sorted CD4+, CD8+, or CD8+CD57+ T cells (not recorded which) from PBMCs. The receptors come from a human donor with aplastic anemia.

This clonotype has a handful of counts. The chain employs TRBV5-1 and TRBJ1-2; no clear D. This CDR3 spans 13 amino acids. Germline-derived CDR1 and CDR2 are SGHRS and YFSETQ. The germline V and J ends were trimmed by 4 bases and 5 bases, with 12 bases remaining between them. DNA for the CDR3: TGCGCCAGCAGCACCAACGGGGAGTATGGCTACACCTTC. Amino acid sequence: CASSTNGEYGYTF.

This chain links TRBV7-3 with TRBJ1-6; possible D gene TRBD1, 5 bases. The CDR3 runs to 16 residues. Germline values: CDR1 SGHTA, CDR2 FQGTGA. V lost 5 bases and J 3 bases, leaving 14 bases between the germline ends. The CDR3 DNA is TGTGCCAGCAGCATCGGGACGGACCTCTATAATTCACCCCTCCACTTT. As protein: CASSIGTDLYNSPLHF.

V gene TRBV2 combines with J gene TRBJ1-2; 7 bases agree with TRBD1. The CDR3 totals 16 residues. The ends lost 6 bases at V and 4 bases at J; junction bases unmatched: 14. Per the germline V gene, CDR1 is SNHLY and CDR2 is FYNNEI. The chain's CDR3 is CASRATTGVGLYGYTF. The DNA for the CDR3 is TGTGCCAGCAGAGCCACTACAGGGGTCGGCCTCTATGGCTACACCTTC.

The chain is built from TRBV19 and TRBJ1-6, with TRBD1 as a possible D gene (5 bases). The germline gives CDR1 LNHDA, CDR2 SQIVND (reference sequence). Trimming removed 4 bases at V and 7 bases at J, with 11 bases between. The CDR3 length is 14 residues. DNA of the CDR3: TGTGCCAGTAGTACCGGGACCGAGAATTCACCCCTCCACTTT. Protein sequence: CASSTGTENSPLHF.

The chain combines TRBV7-9 with TRBJ2-7; TRBD2 might be the D (7 bases). The CDR3 has 16 residues. V dropped 5 bases and J dropped 0 bases, with 17 bases sitting between them. Germline values: CDR1 SEHNR, CDR2 FQNEAQ (reference sequence). The CDR3: CASSRNPGGLSYEQYF. The CDR3 coding sequence is TGTGCCAGCAGCCGGAATCCGGGGGGCCTCTCCTACGAGCAGTACTTC.

CDR3 sequence reads: CASSLVYEQYF. The CDR3 coding sequence is TGTGCCAGCAGCTTAGTCTACGAGCAGTACTTC. The rearrangement uses TRBV11-2 and TRBJ2-7, with D unclear. This CDR3 comprises 11 residues. V was trimmed by 1 base and J by 3 bases, leaving 1 base between them. The germline CDR1 and CDR2 sequences are SGHAT and FQNNGV.

This clonotype occurred many times. This sequence joins TRBV28 and TRBJ1-2, with 11 nucleotides matching TRBD1. V lost 5 bases and J lost 5; bases outside the gene matches: 4. CDR1 is MDHEN, CDR2 SYDVKM, per germline. This CDR3 comprises 14 residues. The DNA for the CDR3 is TGTGCCAGCAGTGGACAGGGGGCGCAGTATGGCTACACCTTC. Its translation is CASSGQGAQYGYTF.

V and J are TRBV29-1 and TRBJ1-2; a weak D match, TRBD1 (5 bases). The CDR3 has 15 residues. In germline, CDR1 is SQVTM, CDR2 ANQGSEA. The V end lost 5 bases, the J end lost 4 bases, and 20 bases lay between the germline ends. CDR3 sequence: CSVWGGAGTSYGYTF. Here the CDR3 DNA reads TGCAGCGTTTGGGGCGGGGCAGGGACGAGCTATGGCTACACCTTC.

V usage is TRBV5-4 and J usage is TRBJ2-7; D gene uncertain. Germline-derived CDR1 and CDR2 are SGHNT and YYREEE (reference sequence). This CDR3 comprises 14 residues. V was clipped by 0 bases and J by 6 bases, with 13 bases between them. DNA for the CDR3: TGTGCCAGCAGCTTGGCTGGGGATATCAGCGAGCAGTACTTC. Its translation: CASSLAGDISEQYF.

The chain has TRBV20-1 and TRBJ2-2; TRBD1 might be the D (6 bases). Trimming stripped 8 bases from V and 1 base from J, with 14 bases between. The CDR3 runs to 14 residues. Germline CDR1 is DFQATT and CDR2 is SNEGSKA (reference sequence). The CDR3 DNA reads as TGCAGTTTATCCCACAGGGAGAACACCGGGGAGCTGTTTTTT. This codes for CSLSHRENTGELFF.

Of note for this clonotype: Its ends do not fully match the called genes, so a read error is possible. This chain connects TRBV7-2 to TRBJ2-7; D is ambiguous. The CDR3 runs to 13 residues. The germline CDR1 and CDR2 sequences are SGHTA and FQGNSA. The CDR3 DNA sequence: TGTGCCAGCAGCCTAGATGCAGATTACGGGCAGTACTTC. Protein product: CASSLDADYGQYF.

The gene calls are TRBV14 and TRBJ2-7, with TRBD2 identical over 7 bases. The CDR3 extends over 13 amino acids. V lost 2 bases to trimming and J lost 4 bases; unmatched junction nucleotides: 2. Germline CDR1 is SGHDN and CDR2 is FVKESK. The CDR3 DNA is TGTGCCAGCAGCCAACTGGGGGGGTACGAGCAGTACTTC. It codes for CASSQLGGYEQYF.

V usage is TRBV15 and J usage is TRBJ1-6, with D uncertain. The CDR3 sequence is 16 residues long. The ends were cut back, 4 bases at V and 7 bases at J, with 17 bases in the middle. Germline lookup yields CDR1 LNHNV and CDR2 YYDKDF (reference sequence). CDR3 nucleotides: TGTGCCACCAGCATCATCACCGGAGGGCTAAATTCACCCCTCCACTTT. Translation gives CATSIITGGLNSPLHF. The variable domain in full, with the rest retrieved from reference TRBV15 and TRBJ1-6, is DAMVIQNPRYQVTQFGKPVTLSCSQTLNHNVMYWYQQKSSQAPKLLFHYYDKDFNNEADTPDNFQSRRPNTSFCFLDIRSPGLGDTAMYLCATSIITGGLNSPLHFGNGTRLTVT.

This clonotype has a count of ten or more. The chain couples TRBV25-1 to TRBJ1-6; 8 bases line up with TRBD1. The V segment lost 6 bases and the J segment 8 bases; nucleotides outside the gene matches: 3. Germline loops: CDR1 MGHDK, CDR2 SYGVNS. The CDR3 consists of 13 residues. Here the CDR3 DNA reads TGTGCCAGCAGCCTGACAGGGGATTCACCCCTCCACTTT. This codes for CASSLTGDSPLHF.

The V call is TRBV2, the J call TRBJ2-7; possible D gene TRBD1, 5 bases. Germline assignment: CDR1 SNHLY and CDR2 FYNNEI. Between the trimmed V and J ends, which lost 3 bases and 5 bases, there was a span of 14 bases. The CDR3 is 14 residues long. Here the CDR3 DNA reads TGTGCCAGCAGTGACGTCAGGGAATCCCACGAGCAGTACTTC. This sequence encodes CASSDVRESHEQYF.

This chain links TRBV12-5 with TRBJ2-5; D uncertain. Trimming cost V 5 bases and J 5 bases, with 12 bases left between them. The germline V gene has CDR1 LGHNT and CDR2 FRNRAP. The CDR3 sequence is 13 residues long. The CDR3 DNA sequence: TGTGCTAGTGGTATTGGGTCCGGGGAGACCCAGTACTTC. Encoded protein: CASGIGSGETQYF.

This clonotype was counted ten times or more. The V gene is TRBV7-3, the J gene TRBJ2-1; 7 positions agree with TRBD2. The CDR3 consists of 13 residues. The V and J ends lost 5 bases and 7 bases, in that order; junction bases with no gene match: 5. From germline, CDR1 is SGHTA and CDR2 FQGTGA. This CDR3 is CASSPWGGNEQFF. The CDR3 DNA sequence: TGTGCCAGCAGCCCCTGGGGGGGGAATGAGCAGTTCTTC.

This clonotype has a handful of counts. V and J are TRBV9 and TRBJ1-2; TRBD1 is a possible D gene (5 bases). The CDR3 loop spans 14 amino acids. Per the germline V gene, CDR1 is SGDLS and CDR2 is YYNGEE. Trimming left V 3 bases short and J 4 bases short, with 13 bases between. The CDR3 here is CASSGDGASYGYTF. Here the CDR3 DNA reads TGTGCCAGCAGCGGGGACGGGGCTAGCTATGGCTACACCTTC. Full variable domain (rest looked up from reference TRBV9 and TRBJ1-2): DSGVTQTPKHLITATGQRVTLRCSPRSGDLSVYWYQQSLDQGLQFLIQYYNGEERAKGNILERFSAQQFPDLHSELNLSSLELGDSALYFCASSGDGASYGYTFGSGTRLTVV.

This clonotype was recorded only once. This may arise from a read error, as a much more abundant clone is one base away. This chain uses TRBV5-1 with TRBJ1-2; possible D gene TRBD1, 6 bases. The CDR3 length is 11 residues. CDR1 is SGHRS and CDR2 is YFSETQ in the germline V gene. The CDR3 loop reads CKGGANHGYTF. The DNA of the CDR3 is TGCAAAGGGGGGGCTAACCATGGCTACACCTTC.

This clonotype was recorded at least ten times. The rearrangement uses TRBV27 and TRBJ2-1; 7 nucleotides match TRBD1. Germline CDR1 is MNHEY and CDR2 is SMNVEV (reference sequence). V lost 3 bases, J lost 6 bases, and 5 bases stayed unmatched. CDR3 length: 14 residues. CDR3 nucleotides: TGTGCCAGCAGTTTCGGGACAGTTCTCAATGAGCAGTTCTTC. Protein: CASSFGTVLNEQFF.

This clonotype was seen a handful of times. This rearrangement joins TRBV20-1 to TRBJ1-6, with 9 bases aligning to TRBD1. Losses at the gene ends were 4 bases for V and 10 bases for J; bases not matched to a gene: 8. The CDR3 consists of 14 residues. Germline assignment: CDR1 DFQATT and CDR2 SNEGSKA (reference sequence). The DNA of the CDR3 is TGCAGTGCTACGGGACAGGGAAAGTCATCACCCCTCCACTTT. Amino acids: CSATGQGKSSPLHF.

This chain joins TRBV9 and TRBJ2-2, with TRBD2 identical over 8 bases. Looked up from germline, CDR1 is SGDLS and CDR2 is YYNGEE. This CDR3 is 16 amino acids long. V lost 4 bases and J lost 8; bases outside the gene matches: 13. CDR3 bases: TGTGCCAGCAGCTCCACTCGCACTAGCGGATGGGGGGAGCTGTTTTTT. This sequence encodes CASSSTRTSGWGELFF.

This chain uses TRBV20-1 with TRBJ2-3; 8 bases align to TRBD2. CDR1 and CDR2 from the germline V gene are DFQATT and SNEGSKA (reference sequence). Trimming cost V 0 bases and J 4 bases; bases outside gene matches: 9. The CDR3 is made up of 16 amino acids. CDR3 DNA sequence: TGCAGTGCTAGAGATGGGAGTAGCGGGATTTCAGATACGCAGTATTTT. Amino acid sequence: CSARDGSSGISDTQYF.

This sequence joins TRBV20-1 and TRBJ2-7; 11 bases align to TRBD2. Losses at the gene ends were 5 bases for V and 5 bases for J; bases not matched to a gene: 5. CDR3 size: 13 residues. The germline CDR1 and CDR2 sequences are DFQATT and SNEGSKA (reference sequence). The DNA of the CDR3 is TGCAGTGCTGAAACTAGCGGGAGTCACGAGCAGTACTTC. It specifies CSAETSGSHEQYF.